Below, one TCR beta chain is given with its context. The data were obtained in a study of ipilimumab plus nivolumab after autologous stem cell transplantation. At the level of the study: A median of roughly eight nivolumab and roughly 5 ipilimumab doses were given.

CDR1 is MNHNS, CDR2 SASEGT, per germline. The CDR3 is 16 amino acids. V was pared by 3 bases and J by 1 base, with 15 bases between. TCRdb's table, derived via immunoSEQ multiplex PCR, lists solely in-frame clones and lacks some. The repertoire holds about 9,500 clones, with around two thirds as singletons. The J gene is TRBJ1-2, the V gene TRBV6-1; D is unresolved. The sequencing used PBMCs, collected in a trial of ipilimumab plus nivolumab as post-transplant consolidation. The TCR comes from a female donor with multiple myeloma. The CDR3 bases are TGTGCCAGCAGTGAGGGTCACCGTGATTTTAACTATGGCTACACCTTC. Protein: CASSEGHRDFNYGYTF.